One and the same sample provided the 23 T cell receptor beta chains below, sequenced in a study of cytomegalovirus exposure and HLA in healthy donors. It was with 60 Vbeta and 13 Jbeta primers that the PCR ran. Only in-frame clones appear in the TCRdb table, and some are missing; sequencing was by immunoSEQ multiplex PCR. The table lists some 150,000 clones, over 60% of them singletons, with 1.5% to 2% in the top ten. The sample was PBMCs. These receptors all come from a female donor in good health and CMV-seronegative.

This sequence joins TRBV18 and TRBJ2-7; no reliable D call. The V and J ends lost 0 bases and 4 bases respectively, with 10 bases between them. CDR1 is KGHSH, CDR2 LQKENI, per germline. The CDR3 loop spans 14 amino acids. CDR3 loop: CASSPPLDEYEQYF. The CDR3 nucleotides are TGTGCCAGCTCACCACCTCTAGACGAGTACGAGCAGTACTTC. Combining the CDR3 with reference TRBV18 and TRBJ2-7 gives the whole variable domain NAGVMQNPRHLVRRRGQEARLRCSPMKGHSHVYWYRQLPEEGLKFMVYLQKENIIDESGMPKERFSAEFPKEGPSILRIQQVVRGDSAAYFCASSPPLDEYEQYFGPGTRLTVT.

This clone has only a few counts. Mismatch with germline at one junction end may stem from a read error. The chain uses TRBV15 and TRBJ1-4, with D perhaps TRBD1 (5 bases). This CDR3 is built from 11 residues. CDR1 is LNHNV, CDR2 YYDKDF, per germline (reference sequence). The CDR3 region is CATSGGGAPSF. The CDR3 coding sequence is TGTGCCACCAGCGGGGGGGGTGCACCTAGTTTT.

The chain carries TRBV11-2 and TRBJ1-1; D perhaps matches TRBD1 (6 bases). Germline V gives CDR1 SGHAT, CDR2 FQNNGV. This CDR3 contains 14 residues. The V gene lost 2 bases and the J gene lost 4 bases, with 11 bases spanning the gap. CDR3 region: CASSLRGGGTEAFF. The CDR3 region has the DNA TGTGCCAGCAGCTTAAGGGGGGGCGGCACTGAAGCTTTCTTT.

On this clone itself: Relative to the germline gene, one junction end is altered; a read error may explain this. The genes are TRBV7-7 and TRBJ2-3; the D is unclear. The CDR3 sequence is 13 residues long. The germline V gene has CDR1 SSHAT and CDR2 FNYEAQ (reference sequence). The CDR3 loop is CASSLDHGDTQYF. CDR3 DNA: TGTGCTAGCAGCTTAGACCACGGAGATACGCAGTATTTT.

This clone showed up just a few times. This chain joins TRBV5-6 and TRBJ1-1, with 11 bases aligning to TRBD1. The CDR3 extends over 13 amino acids. Germline trimming cut 7 bases from V and 4 bases from J; bases unmatched to any gene: 3. Germline loops: CDR1 SGHDT, CDR2 YYEEEE. CDR3 sequence reads: CASQGTGGTEAFF. For the CDR3, the DNA is TGTGCCAGCCAAGGGACAGGGGGCACTGAAGCTTTCTTT.

The chain uses TRBV19 and TRBJ1-3; perhaps TRBD1 as D (6 bases). Germline V CDR1 and CDR2: LNHDA, SQIVND (reference sequence). Trimming took 9 bases from V and 2 from J, leaving 11 bases between them. The CDR3 contains 13 residues. The CDR3 region has the DNA TGTGCCAGCCACTACAGGGCTGGAAACACCATATATTTT. Its protein product is CASHYRAGNTIYF.

The V gene is TRBV27, the J gene TRBJ2-5; D might be TRBD2 (6 bases). The J call may be in error: the DNA end matches TRBJ2-7 better. The CDR3 totals 15 residues. The germline V gene has CDR1 MNHEY and CDR2 SMNVEV (reference sequence). The CDR3 nucleotides are TGTGCCAGCAGTGCCACCCACGCGGGAAGCTACGAGCAGTACTTC. It specifies CASSATHAGSYEQYF.

The chain joins TRBV9 to TRBJ2-1; 8 bases fit TRBD2. With 0 bases clipped from V and 1 base from J, the junction kept 9 bases outside the gene matches. The germline V gene has CDR1 SGDLS and CDR2 YYNGEE. The CDR3 sequence is 18 residues long. The CDR3 region is CASSVGGSGRLSYNEQFF. The CDR3 DNA sequence: TGTGCCAGCAGCGTAGGGGGGAGCGGGAGATTATCCTACAATGAGCAGTTCTTC.

The rearrangement joins TRBV28 to TRBJ1-5, with D possibly TRBD1 on 5 matching bases. The CDR3 runs to 16 residues. Germline V gives CDR1 MDHEN, CDR2 SYDVKM. With 5 bases removed from V and 1 base from J, the gap between germline ends came to 15 bases. For the CDR3, the DNA is TGTGCCAGCAGTCCTACAGGTCTTGGGAGCAATCAGCCCCAGCATTTT. It specifies CASSPTGLGSNQPQHF.

J is TRBJ2-2 and V is TRBV5-1; 13 bases align to TRBD2. The germline V gene encodes CDR1 SGHRS and CDR2 YFSETQ. The CDR3 is 16 residues long. Trimming took 7 bases from V and 3 from J; bases not matched to a gene: 6. The CDR3 DNA is TGCGCCAGCGCTACTAGCGGGGGGGCTGACACCGGGGAGCTGTTTTTT. Protein product: CASATSGGADTGELFF.

To note about this clone: The germline gene is not matched at one end of the junction; a read error may be the cause. The V gene is TRBV11-2, the J gene TRBJ2-7, with 12 positions matching TRBD2. The germline V gene encodes CDR1 SGHAT and CDR2 FQNNGV. The CDR3 sequence is 14 residues long. The CDR3 DNA sequence: TGTGCCAGCAGCTTAGATCCTGGGACTAGCGGGCTATTCTTC. It is translated as CASSLDPGTSGLFF. Full variable domain (remainder filled in from reference TRBV11-2 and TRBJ2-7): EAGVAQSPRYKIIEKRQSVAFWCNPISGHATLYWYQQILGQGPKLLIQFQNNGVVDDSQLPKDRFSAERLKGVDSTLKIQPAKLEDSAVYLCASSLDPGTSGLFFGPGTRLTVT.

V and J are TRBV30 and TRBJ2-5; TRBD2 agrees at 9 bases. The CDR3 runs to 12 residues. Per the germline V gene, CDR1 is GTSNPN and CDR2 is SVGIG (reference sequence). V was pared by 8 bases and J by 5 bases, with 6 bases of the junction left unmatched. The CDR3 sequence is CARNAGGETQYF. The CDR3 nucleotides are TGTGCCCGGAACGCGGGAGGGGAGACCCAGTACTTC. The full variable domain, with the rest looked up from reference TRBV30 and TRBJ2-5, is SQTIHQWPATLVQPVGSPLSLECTVEGTSNPNLYWYRQAAGRGLQLLFYSVGIGQISSEVPQNLSASRPQDRQFILSSKKLLLSDSGFYLCARNAGGETQYFGPGTRLLVL.

This chain connects TRBV2 to TRBJ2-7, with TRBD2 identical over 7 bases. CDR3 length: 12 residues. V shed 7 bases, J shed 4 bases, and the junction held 4 bases outside the gene matches. Germline lookup yields CDR1 SNHLY and CDR2 FYNNEI. As DNA, the CDR3 is TGTGCCAGCAAGGCTAGCGGATACGAGCAGTACTTC. Protein sequence: CASKASGYEQYF.

The V call is TRBV28, the J call TRBJ2-7, with a weak D call TRBD1 (5 bases). CDR1 is MDHEN, CDR2 SYDVKM, per germline. Trimming took off 5 bases at V and 3 bases at J, with 8 bases between the two ends. The CDR3 loop spans 12 amino acids. Written as DNA, the CDR3 is TGTGCCAGCAGTCGACAGTTCTACGAGCAGTACTTC. Its translation: CASSRQFYEQYF.

There are a few counts of this clone. The same CDR3 arises from other DNA sequences in this sample as well. The CDR3 region has the DNA TGTGCCAGCAGCAACCAGGGCACAGATACGCAGTATTTT. Its protein is CASSNQGTDTQYF. The chain uses TRBV28 and TRBJ2-3; no definite D call. CDR3 length equals 13 residues. The V end lost 6 bases, the J end lost 1 base, and 8 bases lay between the germline ends. Germline V gene data show CDR1 as MDHEN and CDR2 as SYDVKM. The full variable domain, with the rest looked up from reference TRBV28 and TRBJ2-3, is DVKVTQSSRYLVKRTGEKVFLECVQDMDHENMFWYRQDPGLGLRLIYFSYDVKMKEKGDIPEGYSVSREKKERFSLILESASTNQTSMYLCASSNQGTDTQYFGPGTRLTVL.

The gene calls are TRBV5-1 and TRBJ2-7; D is undetermined. V was clipped by 1 base and J by 5 bases, with 13 bases between them. This CDR3 spans 14 amino acids. Germline values: CDR1 SGHRS, CDR2 YFSETQ. In DNA form, the CDR3 reads TGCGCCAGCAGCTTGAGGCAGACTCTTGACGAGCAGTACTTC. It yields the protein CASSLRQTLDEQYF.

CDR3 in amino acids: CASSPGGYNEQFF. CDR3 sequence (DNA): TGTGCCAGCAGCCCCGGAGGGTACAATGAGCAGTTCTTC. The genes are TRBV5-6 and TRBJ2-1; the D gene is possibly TRBD2 (6 bases). Germline-derived CDR1 and CDR2 are SGHDT and YYEEEE. The V end lost 4 bases, the J end lost 4 bases, and 9 bases lay between the germline ends. The CDR3 sequence is 13 residues long.

This rearrangement joins TRBV28 to TRBJ2-7, with D perhaps matching TRBD1 (6 bases). CDR1 and CDR2 from the germline V gene are MDHEN and SYDVKM. There are 12 residues in the CDR3. Trimming stripped 0 bases from V and 10 bases from J, with 10 bases between. This chain's CDR3 is CASSLWDRLQYF. For the CDR3, the DNA is TGTGCCAGCAGTTTATGGGACAGACTACAGTACTTC.

This clone was detected a few times. V gene TRBV5-1 combines with J gene TRBJ1-1, with TRBD1 as a possible D gene (6 bases). The V end was cut by 0 bases, the J end by 4 bases, with 19 bases between. CDR1 is SGHRS and CDR2 is YFSETQ in the germline V gene. This CDR3 comprises 17 residues. CDR3 amino acids: CASSLARGAGLPTEAFF. CDR3 bases: TGCGCCAGCAGCTTGGCCCGGGGGGCCGGGCTCCCCACTGAAGCTTTCTTT.

The rearrangement links TRBV28 to TRBJ2-1; 9 bases are a match to TRBD1. The CDR3 covers 19 residues. Germline V CDR1 and CDR2: MDHEN, SYDVKM. Trimming removed 5 bases from V and 0 bases from J; junction bases left unmatched: 14. CDR3 in amino acids: CASSSTGGLGLGSYNEQFF. The DNA for the CDR3 is TGTGCCAGCAGTAGTACAGGGGGCTTAGGACTAGGCTCCTACAATGAGCAGTTCTTC.

This clone came up once. In nucleotides, the CDR3 is TGTGCCAGCAGCTTAGGGGCAGGGGCCAATCAGCCCCAGCATTTT. Its protein product is CASSLGAGANQPQHF. The rearrangement joins TRBV7-9 to TRBJ1-5, with a weak D call TRBD1 (6 bases). The CDR3 runs 15 residues. The germline CDR1 and CDR2 sequences are SEHNR and FQNEAQ (reference sequence). Trimming stripped 1 base from V and 3 bases from J, with 10 bases between.

The chain has TRBV4-2 and TRBJ2-1; possible D gene TRBD1, 6 bases. CDR3 length equals 14 residues. Germline V gives CDR1 LGHNA, CDR2 YNFKEQ. V was clipped by 4 bases and J by 6 bases, with 13 bases between them. The CDR3 region has the DNA TGTGCCAGCAGCCGAGCAGGGGCCGGCAATGAGCAGTTCTTC. Its translation: CASSRAGAGNEQFF.

The chain couples TRBV2 to TRBJ2-1, with D maybe TRBD2 (5 bases). There are 14 residues in the CDR3. V was pared by 3 bases and J by 8 bases, with 14 bases between. CDR1 SNHLY and CDR2 FYNNEI come from the germline V gene. CDR3 sequence reads: CASSEYRGPDEQFF. CDR3 bases: TGTGCCAGCAGTGAGTACAGAGGGCCGGATGAGCAGTTCTTC.